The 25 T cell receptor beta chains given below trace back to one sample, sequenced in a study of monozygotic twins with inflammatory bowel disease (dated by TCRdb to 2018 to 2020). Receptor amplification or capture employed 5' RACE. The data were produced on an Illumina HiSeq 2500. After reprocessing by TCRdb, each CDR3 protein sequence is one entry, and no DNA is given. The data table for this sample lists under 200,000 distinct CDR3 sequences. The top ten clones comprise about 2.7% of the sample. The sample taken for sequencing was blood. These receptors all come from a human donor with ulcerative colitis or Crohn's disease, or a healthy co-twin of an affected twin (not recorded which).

The chain's CDR3 is CASSPDRYSGNTIYF. The V call is TRBV5-1, the J call TRBJ1-3. Germline assignment: CDR1 SGHRS and CDR2 YFSETQ. The CDR3 consists of 15 residues.

The CDR3 reads CASSPRNAGDKTGELFF. This chain links TRBV18 with TRBJ2-2. The CDR3 covers 17 residues. The germline gives CDR1 KGHSH, CDR2 LQKENI.

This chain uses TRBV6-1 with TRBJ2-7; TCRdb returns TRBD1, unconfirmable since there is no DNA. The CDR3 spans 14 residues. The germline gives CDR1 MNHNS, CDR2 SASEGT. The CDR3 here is CASTIGRSYYEQYF.

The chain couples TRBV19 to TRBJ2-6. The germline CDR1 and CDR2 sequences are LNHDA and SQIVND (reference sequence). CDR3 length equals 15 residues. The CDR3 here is CASSITGSGANVLTF.

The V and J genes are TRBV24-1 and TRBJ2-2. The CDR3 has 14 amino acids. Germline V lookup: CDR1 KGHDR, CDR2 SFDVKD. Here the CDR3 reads CATSKQFGTGELFF.

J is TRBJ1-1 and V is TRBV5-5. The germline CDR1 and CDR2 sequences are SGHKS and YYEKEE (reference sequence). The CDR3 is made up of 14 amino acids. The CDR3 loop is CASSLTEVNTEAFF.

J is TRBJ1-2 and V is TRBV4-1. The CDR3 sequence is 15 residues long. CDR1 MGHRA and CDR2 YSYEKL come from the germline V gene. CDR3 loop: CASSQDWVGSYGYTF.

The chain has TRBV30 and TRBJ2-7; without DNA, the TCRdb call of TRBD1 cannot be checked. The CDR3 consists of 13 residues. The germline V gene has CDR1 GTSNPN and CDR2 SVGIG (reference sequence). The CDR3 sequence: CAWGMGQGYEQYF.

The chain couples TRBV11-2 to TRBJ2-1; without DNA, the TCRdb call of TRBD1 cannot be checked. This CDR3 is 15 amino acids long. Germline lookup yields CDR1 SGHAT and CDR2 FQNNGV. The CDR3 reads CASSLTGGSYNEQFF. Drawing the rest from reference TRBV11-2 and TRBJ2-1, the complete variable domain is EAGVAQSPRYKIIEKRQSVAFWCNPISGHATLYWYQQILGQGPKLLIQFQNNGVVDDSQLPKDRFSAERLKGVDSTLKIQPAKLEDSAVYLCASSLTGGSYNEQFFGPGTRLTVL.

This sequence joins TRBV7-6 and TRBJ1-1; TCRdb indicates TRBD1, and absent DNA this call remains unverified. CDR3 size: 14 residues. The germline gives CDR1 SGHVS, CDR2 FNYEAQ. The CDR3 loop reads CASSSNRGRTEAFF.

The chain's CDR3 is CASSLGSLAGAYNEQFF. The rearrangement links TRBV5-1 to TRBJ2-1; the TRBD2 assignment by TCRdb is unverifiable without DNA. Germline V gene lookup returns CDR1 SGHRS and CDR2 YFSETQ. The CDR3 is 17 amino acids.

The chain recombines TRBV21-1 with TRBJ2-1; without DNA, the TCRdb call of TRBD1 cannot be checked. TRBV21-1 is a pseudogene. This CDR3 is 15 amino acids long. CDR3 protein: CASKVGEQENNEQFF.

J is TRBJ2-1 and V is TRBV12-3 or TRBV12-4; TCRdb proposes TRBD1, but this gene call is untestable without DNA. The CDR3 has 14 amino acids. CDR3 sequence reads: CASSPGTNYNEQFF.

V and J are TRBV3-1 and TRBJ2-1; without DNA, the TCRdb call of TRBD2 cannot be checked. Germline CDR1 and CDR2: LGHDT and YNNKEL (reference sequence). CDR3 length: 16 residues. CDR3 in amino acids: CASSPSLAGTSNEQFF.

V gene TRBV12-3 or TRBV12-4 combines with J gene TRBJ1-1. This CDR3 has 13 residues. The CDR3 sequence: CASSLGANTEAFF.

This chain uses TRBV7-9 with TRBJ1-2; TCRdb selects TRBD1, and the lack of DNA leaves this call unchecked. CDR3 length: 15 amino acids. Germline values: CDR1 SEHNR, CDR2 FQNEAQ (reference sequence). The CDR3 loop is CASSIKGQATYGYTF. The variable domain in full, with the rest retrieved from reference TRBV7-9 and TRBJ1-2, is DTGVSQNPRHKITKRGQNVTFRCDPISEHNRLYWYRQTLGQGPEFLTYFQNEAQLEKSRLLSDRFSAERPKGSFSTLEIQRTEQGDSAMYLCASSIKGQATYGYTFGSGTRLTVV.

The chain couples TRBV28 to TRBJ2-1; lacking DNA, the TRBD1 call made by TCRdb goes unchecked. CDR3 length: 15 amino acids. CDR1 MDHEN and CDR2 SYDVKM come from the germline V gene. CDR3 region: CASSRYGGGGNEQFF.

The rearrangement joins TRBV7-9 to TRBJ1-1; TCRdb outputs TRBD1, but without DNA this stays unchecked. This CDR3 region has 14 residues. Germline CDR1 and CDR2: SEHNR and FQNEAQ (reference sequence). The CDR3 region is CASSLGQVNTEAFF.

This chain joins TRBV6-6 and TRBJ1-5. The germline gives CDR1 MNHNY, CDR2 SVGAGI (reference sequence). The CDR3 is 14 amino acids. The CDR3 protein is CASRITADNQPQHF.

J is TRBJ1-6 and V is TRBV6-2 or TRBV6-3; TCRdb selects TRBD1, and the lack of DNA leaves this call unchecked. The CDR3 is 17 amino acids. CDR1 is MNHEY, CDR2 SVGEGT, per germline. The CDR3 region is CASSYPAWGRTDSPLHF.

The CDR3 here is CAISEQGVPNNEQFF. The rearrangement links TRBV10-3 to TRBJ2-1; TCRdb's D call of TRBD1 is untestable without DNA. Germline V gene data show CDR1 as ENHRY and CDR2 as SYGVKD. The CDR3 runs 15 residues.

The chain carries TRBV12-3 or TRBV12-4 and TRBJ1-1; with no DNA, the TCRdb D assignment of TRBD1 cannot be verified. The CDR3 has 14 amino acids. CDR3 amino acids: CASRPKGRDTEAFF.

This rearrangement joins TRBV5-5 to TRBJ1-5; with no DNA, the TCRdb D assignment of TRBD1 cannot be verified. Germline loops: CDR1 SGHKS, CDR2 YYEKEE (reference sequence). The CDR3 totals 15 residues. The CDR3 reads CASSPRDRSHQPQHF.

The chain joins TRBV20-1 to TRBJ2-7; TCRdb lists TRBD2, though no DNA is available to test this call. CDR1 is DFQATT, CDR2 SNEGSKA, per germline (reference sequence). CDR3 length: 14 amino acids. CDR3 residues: CSARGLAGFYEQYF.

CDR3 sequence reads: CASSPGQVSYEQYF. The chain is built from TRBV5-1 and TRBJ2-7; TCRdb selects TRBD1, and the lack of DNA leaves this call unchecked. The CDR3 extends over 14 amino acids. Germline assignment: CDR1 SGHRS and CDR2 YFSETQ.